The T cell receptor beta chain under discussion was sequenced for a study of T cells in women clearing cervical HPV infection. For the study at large: Controls' single incident HPV16 infection cleared within 12 months without precancer. Controls gave blood once infection was undetectable; cases at lesion identification.

Whole-study results and caveats: Cases carried less TRBV6-7 than controls: about 0.1% versus 0.15%.

As concerns this clone: The target antigen is unknown. The read ends 3 residues shy of where the CDR3 ends; the end is completed using the germline J gene.

Libraries were prepared by immunoSEQ multiplex PCR; TCRdb keeps only in-frame clonotypes and omits some of them. This table holds roughly 45,000 clones. V was clipped by 6 bases and J by 4 bases, with 6 bases between them. CDR3 length: 12 amino acids. The clonotype originates from a woman between 18 and 69 years old with a cervical HPV16 infection that either progressed to CIN3+ or cleared (not recorded which). The genes are TRBV12-3 or TRBV12-4 and TRBJ2-2; D is undetermined. Material: blood buffy coat. The sequenced CDR3 bases are TGTGCCAGCAGCCCCGGCACCGGGGAG. This codes for CASSPGTGE. The complete CDR3 reads CASSPGTGELFF.